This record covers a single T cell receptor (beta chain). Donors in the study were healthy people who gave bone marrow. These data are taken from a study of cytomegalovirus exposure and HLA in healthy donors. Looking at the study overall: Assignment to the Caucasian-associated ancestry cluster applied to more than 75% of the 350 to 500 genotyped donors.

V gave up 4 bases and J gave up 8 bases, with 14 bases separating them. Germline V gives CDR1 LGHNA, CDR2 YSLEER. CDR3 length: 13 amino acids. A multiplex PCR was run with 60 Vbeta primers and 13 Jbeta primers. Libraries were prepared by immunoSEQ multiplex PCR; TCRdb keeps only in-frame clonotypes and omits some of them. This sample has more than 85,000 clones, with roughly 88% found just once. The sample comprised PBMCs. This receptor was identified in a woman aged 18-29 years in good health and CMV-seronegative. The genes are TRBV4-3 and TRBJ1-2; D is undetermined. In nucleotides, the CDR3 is TGCGCCAGCAGCCCCGGGATAGGGTACGGCTACACCTTC. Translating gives CASSPGIGYGYTF.